This T cell receptor (beta chain) comes out of a study of T cells in Graves' hyperthyroidism and ophthalmopathy. Notes on the study in general: The blood repertoire included most of the expanded thyroid clonotypes above 0.001.

For this clonotype: Its matching antigen is unknown.

It was RNA transcripts that yielded the amplified TCR beta CDR3 regions. RT-PCR in the first round (using the HTBI primer set) targeted the TCR CDR3. TCRdb re-called the multiplex PCR reads through MiXCR, storing one row per CDR3 protein. In the table there are about 520,000 distinct CDR3 sequences, around a quarter of which are singletons. The J segment lost 5 bases and the V segment lost 6 bases, leaving 6 bases of the junction unmatched. Germline CDR1 reads MNHNS; CDR2 reads SASEGT. The CDR3 sequence is 15 residues long. Clinical symptoms, serum thyroxine and TRAb, thyroid ultrasound and orbital computed tomography together formed the diagnostic basis.

J is TRBJ2-5 and V is TRBV6-1, with 13 bases aligning to TRBD2. Sequencing was done on a sample of blood. The receptor comes from a woman between 25 and 40 years old with Graves' ophthalmopathy. The CDR3 region has the DNA TGTGCCAGCAGCCCAACTAGCGGGGGGGCCGAGACCCAGTACTTC. This translates into CASSPTSGGAETQYF.